This T cell receptor beta chain is drawn from a study of cytotoxic CD8 clonotypes in ibrutinib-treated CLL. Study at large: An average of 255,043 productive templates and 94,082 productive rearrangements was obtained per sample. Study outcomes and limitations: The public clonotypes identified were infrequent and showed contraction or stability on treatment. A difference in sampling times existed between sustained-remission and progressing patients.

A note on this clone: Its antigen is not known.

For TCR beta libraries, roughly 2.2 micrograms of genomic DNA were obtained from cryopreserved PBMCs. Germline loops: CDR1 SGHDT, CDR2 YYEEEE. The CDR3 runs 15 residues. The V and J ends lost 4 bases and 4 bases respectively, with 18 bases between them. Measured with immunoSEQ multiplex PCR; TCRdb has only the in-frame clones, and not every one. This table holds fewer than 75,000 clones, roughly 70% found once. The TCR originated in a human donor with chronic lymphocytic leukemia. The input for sequencing was PBMCs, taken after 12 months of ibrutinib treatment. V and J are TRBV5-6 and TRBJ2-7; perhaps D is TRBD1 or TRBD2 (5 bases each). CDR3 nucleotides: TGTGCCAGCAGCAAAGGAAGAGTGGGACCTTACGAGCAGTACTTC. Protein sequence: CASSKGRVGPYEQYF.